The TCR beta chain under discussion was sequenced for a study of T cell responses to AZD1222 COVID-19 vaccine. In the study overall: Pooled in the analysis were second doses at about 4 or about 12 weeks.

Some clones are missing from TCRdb's copy, which holds only in-frame ones; the method was immunoSEQ multiplex PCR. Among over 120,000 clones listed, approximately 85% were seen once. The CDR3 totals 15 residues. Trimming left V 4 bases short and J 3 bases short, with 12 bases between. Germline CDR1 MNHEY, CDR2 SMNVEV (reference sequence). Overall study findings and caveats: Only 6 or 7 individuals given AZD1222 were seropositive at baseline. In all cases, repertoires were sampled only after the peak T cell response.

Notes on this clone: The antigen is unknown.

The V call is TRBV27, the J call TRBJ2-2; D call uncertain. This TCR came from an adult in good health. The specimen comprised peripheral blood, sampled on day 0 of AZD1222 vaccination. DNA for the CDR3: TGTGCCAGCAGTTCTAGGCTCGTTTACACCGGGGAGCTGTTTTTT. Amino acids: CASSSRLVYTGELFF.